This TCR beta chain was recovered during a study of immune evolution from preneoplasia to lung adenocarcinoma. In the case of this clone: Its antigen is as yet unknown.

TCRdb's copy holds only in-frame clones and misses some; the assay was immunoSEQ multiplex PCR. This sample has around 2,000 clones, with about 83% found just once. After pathologic assessment, macro-dissection selected premalignant or tumor cells for extraction. The germline V gene has CDR1 KGHSH and CDR2 LQKENI. The CDR3 runs to 12 residues. The V gene lost 3 bases and the J gene lost 0 bases, with 2 bases spanning the gap. Regarding the study as a whole: Top clone frequencies peaked in normal lung, apparently declining through invasive adenocarcinoma. Later-stage lesions appeared to have more T cells, more diversity, less clonality. Compared with EGFR-mutant or double wild-type lesions, KRAS-mutant nodules were more clonal.

The V call is TRBV18, the J call TRBJ2-5; D is ambiguous. Sequencing used FFPE lung adenocarcinoma in situ tissue. This sequence originates from a person aged 60-79 years with lung adenocarcinoma. The CDR3 loop reads CASSPNQETQYF. CDR3 coding DNA: TGTGCCAGCTCACCCAACCAAGAGACCCAGTACTTC.